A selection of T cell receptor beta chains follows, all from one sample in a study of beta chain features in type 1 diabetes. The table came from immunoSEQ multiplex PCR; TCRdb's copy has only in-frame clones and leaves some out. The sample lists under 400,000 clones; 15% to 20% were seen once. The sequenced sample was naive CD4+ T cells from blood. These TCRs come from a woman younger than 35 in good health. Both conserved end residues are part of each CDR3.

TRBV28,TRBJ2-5,CASSLQGIQETQYF
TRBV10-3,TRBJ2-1,CAISIGAGGPYNEQFF
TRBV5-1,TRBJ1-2,CASSLTDNYGYTF
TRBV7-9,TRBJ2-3,CASSPDSSDTQYF
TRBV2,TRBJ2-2,CASRRTDPGTGELFF
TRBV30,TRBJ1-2,CAWTTGNYGYTF
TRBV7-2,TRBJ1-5,CASSLARGGGNQPQHF
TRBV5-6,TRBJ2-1,CASSLQGVSYNEQFF
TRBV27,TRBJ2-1,CASSDQGNGYNEQFF
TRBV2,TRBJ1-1,CASRGGDAEAFF
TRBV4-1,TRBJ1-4,CASSQDRGTGVLEKLFF
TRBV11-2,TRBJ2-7,CASSSLRALPYEQYF
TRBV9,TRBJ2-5,CASSIGLAVETQYF
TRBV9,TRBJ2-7,CASSPTSSRPSYEQYF
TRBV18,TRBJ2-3,CASSAGTSGTDTQYF
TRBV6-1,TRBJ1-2,CASSPGTTNYGYTF
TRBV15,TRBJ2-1,CATSRDRSNEQFF
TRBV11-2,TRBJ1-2,CASSPWTRLNYGYTF
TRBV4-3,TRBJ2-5,CASSHRSGSQETQYF
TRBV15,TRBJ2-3,CATSRRLAGGTDTQYF
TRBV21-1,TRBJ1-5,CASNTGTPQGAQHF
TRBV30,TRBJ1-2,CAWSTGGGGGYTF
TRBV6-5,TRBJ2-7,CASSYSGGLASEQYF
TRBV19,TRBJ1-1,CASSPRGAVEAFF
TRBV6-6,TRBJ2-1,CASSYQYEQFF
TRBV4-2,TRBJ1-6,CASSQREDSPLHF
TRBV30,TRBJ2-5,CAWSVQGLETQYF
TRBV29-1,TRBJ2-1,CSVEGRGSYNEQFF
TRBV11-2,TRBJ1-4,CASSLVTGGNEKLFF
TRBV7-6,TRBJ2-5,CASSFSGGQETQYF
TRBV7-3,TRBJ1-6,CASSFSFNSPLHF